The clone carrying this TCR beta chain was seen just once. The germline V gene encodes CDR1 SNHLY and CDR2 FYNNEI. After removal of 6 bases from V and 3 bases from J, the junction contained 5 bases not matched to a gene. CDR3 length equals 15 residues. This record comes from a study of cytomegalovirus exposure and HLA in healthy donors. 13 Jbeta primers and 60 Vbeta primers were used for the PCR. Libraries were prepared by immunoSEQ multiplex PCR; TCRdb keeps only in-frame clonotypes and omits some of them. The sample contains about 98,000 clones, approximately 69% of which appear only once. Sequencing was done on a sample of PBMCs. The chain recombines TRBV2 with TRBJ2-3; 11 bases map to TRBD2. The receptor comes from a female donor in good health and CMV-seronegative. CDR3 loop: CASRGTSGVTDTQYF. As DNA, the CDR3 is TGTGCCAGCAGGGGGACTAGCGGAGTAACAGATACGCAGTATTTT.